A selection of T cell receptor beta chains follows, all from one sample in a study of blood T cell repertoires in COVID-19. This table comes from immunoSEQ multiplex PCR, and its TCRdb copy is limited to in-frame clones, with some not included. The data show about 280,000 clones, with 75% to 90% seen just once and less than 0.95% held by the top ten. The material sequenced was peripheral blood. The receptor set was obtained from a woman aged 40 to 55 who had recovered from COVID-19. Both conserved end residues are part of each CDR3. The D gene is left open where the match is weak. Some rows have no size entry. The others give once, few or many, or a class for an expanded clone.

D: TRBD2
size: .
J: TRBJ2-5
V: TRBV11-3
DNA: TGTGCCAGCAGCTTGAACTGGGGGGGAGAGACCCAGTACTTC
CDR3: CASSLNWGGETQYF

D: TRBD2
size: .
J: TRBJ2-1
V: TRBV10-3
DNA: TGTGCCATCAGTGAAGGAGCGGGAGGTGGCAATGAGCAGTTCTTC
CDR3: CAISEGAGGGNEQFF

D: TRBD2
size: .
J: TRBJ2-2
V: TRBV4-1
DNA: TGCGCCAGCAGCCACTCGGGACTAGCGGACACCGGGGAGCTGTTTTTT
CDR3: CASSHSGLADTGELFF

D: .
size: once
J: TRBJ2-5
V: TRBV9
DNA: TGTGCCAGCAGCGAACAGGGTGGGGAGACCCAGTACTTC
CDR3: CASSEQGGETQYF

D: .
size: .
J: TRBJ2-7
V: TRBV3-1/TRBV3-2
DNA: TGTGCCAGCAGCCAAGATCCTAGAGGCGAGCAGTACTTC
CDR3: CASSQDPRGEQYF

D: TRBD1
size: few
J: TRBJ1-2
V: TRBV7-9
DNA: TGTGCCAGCAGCTTCGGGACAGCCCACGCCTATGGCTACACCTTC
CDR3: CASSFGTAHAYGYTF

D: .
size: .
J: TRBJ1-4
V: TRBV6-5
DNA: TGTGCCAGCAGCAGAGGGGGTAATTGGGAAAAACTGTTTTTT
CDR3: CASSRGGNWEKLFF

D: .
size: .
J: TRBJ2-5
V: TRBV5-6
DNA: TGTGCCAGCAGCCTATGGGCTGCACAAGAGACCCAGTACTTC
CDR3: CASSLWAAQETQYF

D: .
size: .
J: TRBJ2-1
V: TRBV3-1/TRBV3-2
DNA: TGTGCCAGCAGCCAAGAAGGTACTAGCTCCTACAATGAGCAGTTCTTC
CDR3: CASSQEGTSSYNEQFF

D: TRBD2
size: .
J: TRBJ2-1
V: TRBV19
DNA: TGTGCCAGTAGTCCGGGGACTAGCGGGAGCGATGAGCAGTTCTTC
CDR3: CASSPGTSGSDEQFF

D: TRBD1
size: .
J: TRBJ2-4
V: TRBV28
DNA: TGTGCCAGCTTCGACAGGGCGATTGGCATTCAGTACTTC
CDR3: CASFDRAIGIQYF

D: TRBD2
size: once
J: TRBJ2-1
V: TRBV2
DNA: TGTGCCAGCAGTGAGGGCGGTAGCGGGAGTCTCGGGTTCTTC
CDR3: CASSEGGSGSLGFF

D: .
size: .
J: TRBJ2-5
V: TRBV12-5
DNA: TGTGCTAGTGGTTTGGGCGGGCCGTACCAAGAGACCCAGTACTTC
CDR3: CASGLGGPYQETQYF

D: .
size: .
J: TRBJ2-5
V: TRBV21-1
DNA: TGTGCCAGCAGCAAAGCGGGGGAGGGCAGAGAGGCGGAGACCCAGTACTTC
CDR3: CASSKAGEGREAETQYF

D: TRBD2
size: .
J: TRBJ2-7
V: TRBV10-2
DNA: TGCGCCAGCAGTGAGCAGAGAGCGGGAACAGAGCAGTACTTC
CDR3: CASSEQRAGTEQYF